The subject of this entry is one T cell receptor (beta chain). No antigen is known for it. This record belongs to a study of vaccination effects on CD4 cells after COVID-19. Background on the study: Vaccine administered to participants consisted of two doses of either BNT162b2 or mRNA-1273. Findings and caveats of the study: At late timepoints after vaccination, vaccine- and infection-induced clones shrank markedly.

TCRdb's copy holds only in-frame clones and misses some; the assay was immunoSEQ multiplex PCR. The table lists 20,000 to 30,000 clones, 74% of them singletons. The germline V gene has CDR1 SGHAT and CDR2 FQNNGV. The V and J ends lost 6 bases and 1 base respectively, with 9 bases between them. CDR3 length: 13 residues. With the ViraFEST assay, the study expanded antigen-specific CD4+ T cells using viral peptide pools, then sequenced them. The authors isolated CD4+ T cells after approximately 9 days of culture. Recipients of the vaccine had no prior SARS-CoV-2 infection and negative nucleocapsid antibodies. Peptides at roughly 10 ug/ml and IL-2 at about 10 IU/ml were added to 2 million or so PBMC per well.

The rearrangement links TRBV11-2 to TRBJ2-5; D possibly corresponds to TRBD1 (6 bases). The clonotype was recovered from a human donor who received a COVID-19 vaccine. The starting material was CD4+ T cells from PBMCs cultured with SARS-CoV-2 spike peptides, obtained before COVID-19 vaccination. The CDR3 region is CASRDRPQETQYF. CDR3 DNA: TGTGCCAGCAGAGACAGGCCCCAAGAGACCCAGTACTTC.